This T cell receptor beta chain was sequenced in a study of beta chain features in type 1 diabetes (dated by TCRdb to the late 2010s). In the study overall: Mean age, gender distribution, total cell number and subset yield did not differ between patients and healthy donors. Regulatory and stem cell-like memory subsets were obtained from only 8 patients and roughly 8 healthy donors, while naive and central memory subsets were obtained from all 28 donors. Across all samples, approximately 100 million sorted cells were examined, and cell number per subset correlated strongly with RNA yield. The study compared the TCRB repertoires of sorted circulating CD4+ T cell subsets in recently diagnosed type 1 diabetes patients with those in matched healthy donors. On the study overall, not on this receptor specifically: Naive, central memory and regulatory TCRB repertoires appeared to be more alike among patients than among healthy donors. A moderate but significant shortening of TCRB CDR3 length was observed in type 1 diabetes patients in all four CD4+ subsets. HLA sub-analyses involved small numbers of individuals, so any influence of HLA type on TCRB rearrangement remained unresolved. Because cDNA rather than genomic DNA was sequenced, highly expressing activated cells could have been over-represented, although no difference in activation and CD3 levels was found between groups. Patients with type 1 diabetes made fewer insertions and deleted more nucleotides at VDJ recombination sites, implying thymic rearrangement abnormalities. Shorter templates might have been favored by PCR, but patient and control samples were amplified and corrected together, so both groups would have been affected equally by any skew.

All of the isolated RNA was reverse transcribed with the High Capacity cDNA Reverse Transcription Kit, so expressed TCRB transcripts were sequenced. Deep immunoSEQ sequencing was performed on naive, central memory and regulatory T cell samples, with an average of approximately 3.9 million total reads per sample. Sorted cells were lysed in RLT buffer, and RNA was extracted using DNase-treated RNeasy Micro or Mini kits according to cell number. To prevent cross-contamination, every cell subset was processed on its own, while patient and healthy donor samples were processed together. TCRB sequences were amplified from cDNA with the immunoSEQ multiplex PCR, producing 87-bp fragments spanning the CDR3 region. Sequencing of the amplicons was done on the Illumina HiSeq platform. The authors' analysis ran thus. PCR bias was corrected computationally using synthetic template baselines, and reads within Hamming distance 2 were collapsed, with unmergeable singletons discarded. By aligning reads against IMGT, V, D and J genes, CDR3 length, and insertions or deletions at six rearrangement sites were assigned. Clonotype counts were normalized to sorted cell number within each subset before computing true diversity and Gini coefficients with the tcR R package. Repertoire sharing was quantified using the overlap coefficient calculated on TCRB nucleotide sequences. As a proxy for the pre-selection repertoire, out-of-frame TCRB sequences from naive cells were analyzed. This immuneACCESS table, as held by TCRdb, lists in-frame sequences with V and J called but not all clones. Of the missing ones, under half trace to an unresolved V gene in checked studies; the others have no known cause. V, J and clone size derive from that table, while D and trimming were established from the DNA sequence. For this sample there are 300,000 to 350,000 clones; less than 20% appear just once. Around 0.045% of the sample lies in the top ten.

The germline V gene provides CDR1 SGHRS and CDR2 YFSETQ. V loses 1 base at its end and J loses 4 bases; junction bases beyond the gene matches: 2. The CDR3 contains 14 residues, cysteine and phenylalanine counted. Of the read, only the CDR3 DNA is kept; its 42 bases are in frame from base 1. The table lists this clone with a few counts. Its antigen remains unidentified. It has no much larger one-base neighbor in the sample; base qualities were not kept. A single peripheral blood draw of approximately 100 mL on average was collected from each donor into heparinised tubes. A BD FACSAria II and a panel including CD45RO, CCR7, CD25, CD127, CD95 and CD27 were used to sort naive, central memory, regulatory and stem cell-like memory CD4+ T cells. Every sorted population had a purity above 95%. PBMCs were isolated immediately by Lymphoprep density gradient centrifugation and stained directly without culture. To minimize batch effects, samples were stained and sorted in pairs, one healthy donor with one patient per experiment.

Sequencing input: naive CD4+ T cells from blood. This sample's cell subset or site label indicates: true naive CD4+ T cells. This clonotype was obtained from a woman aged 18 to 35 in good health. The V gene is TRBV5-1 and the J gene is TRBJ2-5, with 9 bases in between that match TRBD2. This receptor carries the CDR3 CASSLRAGGETQYF. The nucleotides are TGCGCCAGCAGCTTGAGAGCGGGGGGAGAGACCCAGTACTTC.